This is a list of T cell receptor beta chains from one sample in a study of cytomegalovirus exposure and HLA in healthy donors. Data came from immunoSEQ multiplex PCR; TCRdb stores just in-frame clones and leaves some out. The sample lists 150,000 to 200,000 clones, roughly four fifths occurring once. Sample: PBMCs. These receptors all come from a woman in her thirties or forties in good health and CMV-seronegative. CDR3s include the opening cysteine and the closing phenylalanine or tryptophan. D genes are given only for firm matches. Not all rows give a size; the values are once, few, many and, for expanded clones, a class.

-,-,TRBJ1-3,TRBV30,CAWKQVLGGNTIYF,TGTGCCTGGAAACAGGTTCTAGGAGGAAACACCATATATTTT
-,TRBD1,TRBJ2-7,TRBV5-1,CASSLDFSVQGGHEQYF,TGCGCCAGCAGCTTGGATTTTTCGGTACAGGGGGGCCACGAGCAGTACTTC
-,TRBD2,TRBJ2-3,TRBV5-1,CASSLTSGPTDTQYF,TGCGCCAGCAGCCTGACTAGCGGTCCCACAGATACGCAGTATTTT
-,-,TRBJ1-1,TRBV6-6,CASTGGALNTEAFF,TGTGCCAGCACTGGGGGGGCCCTGAACACTGAAGCTTTCTTT
-,TRBD1,TRBJ2-5,TRBV5-1,CASSLGQGIQETQYF,TGCGCCAGCAGCCTAGGACAGGGAATTCAAGAGACCCAGTACTTC
-,-,TRBJ2-3,TRBV28,CASSFSSGAVSDTQYF,TGTGCCAGCAGTTTCTCTTCGGGAGCAGTGTCAGATACGCAGTATTTT
once,TRBD1,TRBJ2-3,TRBV9,CASSAGGQGADTQYF,TGTGCCAGCAGCGCCGGGGGACAGGGGGCAGATACGCAGTATTTT
-,-,TRBJ1-1,TRBV5-1,CASTRSLNTEAFF,TGCGCCAGCACCCGTAGTTTGAACACTGAAGCTTTCTTT
-,TRBD2,TRBJ2-2,TRBV19,CASSMGLFNTGELFF,TGTGCCAGTAGTATGGGACTATTTAACACCGGGGAGCTGTTTTTT
-,-,TRBJ2-4,TRBV9,CASSVTESGNIQYF,TGTGCCAGCAGCGTAACGGAAAGCGGAAACATTCAGTACTTC
once,TRBD1,TRBJ1-3,TRBV6-1,CASRQGAENTIYF,TGTGCCAGCAGGCAGGGGGCGGAAAACACCATATATTTT
-,TRBD1,TRBJ1-2,TRBV2,CASSSQGAPRLDGYTF,TGTGCCAGCAGTTCACAGGGGGCGCCGCGGTTAGATGGCTACACCTTC
-,-,TRBJ2-2,TRBV9,CASSDLGANTGELFF,TGTGCCAGCAGTGATCTAGGCGCGAACACCGGGGAGCTGTTTTTT
-,-,TRBJ2-5,TRBV14,CASSQVQAETQYF,TGTGCCAGCAGCCAAGTCCAGGCAGAGACCCAGTACTTC
-,-,TRBJ2-2,TRBV28,CASSLAADGTGELFF,TGTGCCAGCAGTTTGGCGGCAGACGGAACCGGGGAGCTGTTTTTT
-,-,TRBJ1-2,TRBV5-6,CASSPDRANYGYTF,TGTGCCAGCAGCCCGGACAGAGCTAACTATGGCTACACCTTC
once,-,TRBJ2-2,TRBV6-6,CASSYERLTGELFF,TGTGCCAGCAGTTATGAGCGCCTCACCGGGGAGCTGTTTTTT
-,-,TRBJ1-2,TRBV11-2,CASSPRTGRGYTF,TGTGCCAGCAGCCCTCGGACGGGAAGGGGCTACACCTTC
-,-,TRBJ1-5,TRBV5-1,CASSLMGGDNQPQHF,TGCGCCAGCAGCTTAATGGGAGGGGATAATCAGCCCCAGCATTTT
once,-,TRBJ1-1,TRBV7-8,CASSFTENTEAFF,TGTGCCAGCAGCTTTACAGAGAACACTGAAGCTTTCTTT
-,TRBD2,TRBJ2-5,TRBV18,CASSPLGLAGVRQETQYF,TGTGCCAGCTCACCACTTGGACTAGCGGGAGTACGCCAAGAGACCCAGTACTTC
-,-,TRBJ2-7,TRBV18,CASSLQDSYDEQYF,TGTGCCAGCTCACTGCAGGACAGTTACGACGAGCAGTACTTC
-,TRBD1,TRBJ1-6,TRBV30,CAWSGEGTVNSPLHF,TGTGCCTGGAGTGGTGAAGGGACAGTTAATTCACCCCTCCACTTT
-,-,TRBJ1-1,TRBV20-1,CSAEQGQEAFF,TGCAGTGCAGAACAGGGCCAAGAAGCTTTCTTT
-,TRBD1,TRBJ1-1,TRBV5-1,CASSLGNTGGSAEAFF,TGCGCCAGCAGCTTGGGTAACACAGGGGGCTCGGCTGAAGCTTTCTTT
-,TRBD1,TRBJ2-7,TRBV6-6,CASSTGVDEQYF,TGTGCCAGCAGCACAGGGGTGGACGAGCAGTACTTC
-,-,TRBJ1-1,TRBV2,CASSSAGTQIEAFF,TGTGCCAGCAGCTCCGCCGGGACTCAAATTGAAGCTTTCTTT
-,TRBD2,TRBJ2-3,TRBV7-2,CASSLTSGGSTDTQYF,TGTGCCAGCAGCTTGACTAGCGGGGGTAGCACAGATACGCAGTATTTT